A selection of T cell receptor beta chains follows, all from one sample in a study of blood T cell repertoires in COVID-19. Clones were read by immunoSEQ multiplex PCR, and TCRdb kept only the in-frame ones, dropping some. This table holds about 360,000 clones, around four fifths found once. Sequencing was done on a sample of peripheral blood. The receptors were sampled from a man aged 30-40 years with active or convalescent COVID-19. Each CDR3 is given with its conserved first and last residue. Each record gives: D gene, J gene, clone size, V gene, CDR3 protein, CDR3 DNA. A D gene is named only where the DNA matches it firmly. Clone size is shown for a subset of rows, as once, few, many or a class of expanded clone.

d_gene: TRBD2; j_gene: TRBJ2-7; abundance: .; v_gene: TRBV10-3; CDR3aa: CAISESRGLAGYEQYF; CDR3nt: TGTGCCATCAGTGAGTCAAGGGGACTAGCAGGGTACGAGCAGTACTTC
d_gene: .; j_gene: TRBJ2-3; abundance: .; v_gene: TRBV6-5; CDR3aa: CASSQGGVTDTQYF; CDR3nt: TGTGCCAGCAGCCAGGGGGGCGTCACAGATACGCAGTATTTT
d_gene: .; j_gene: TRBJ1-1; abundance: .; v_gene: TRBV7-8; CDR3aa: CASSLAGRTEAFF; CDR3nt: TGTGCCAGCAGCTTAGCAGGGAGGACTGAAGCTTTCTTT
d_gene: TRBD2; j_gene: TRBJ2-3; abundance: .; v_gene: TRBV6-2/TRBV6-3; CDR3aa: CASSYSRDYTDTQYF; CDR3nt: TGTGCCAGCAGTTACTCCCGGGACTACACAGATACGCAGTATTTT
d_gene: .; j_gene: TRBJ1-2; abundance: .; v_gene: TRBV14; CDR3aa: CASSPSGNSYTF; CDR3nt: TGTGCCAGCAGCCCCTCGGGTAACAGCTACACCTTC
d_gene: .; j_gene: TRBJ2-1; abundance: .; v_gene: TRBV5-1; CDR3aa: CASSLAHRVRYNEQFF; CDR3nt: TGCGCCAGCAGCTTGGCGCACAGGGTGCGCTACAATGAGCAGTTCTTC
d_gene: .; j_gene: TRBJ1-5; abundance: .; v_gene: TRBV3-1/TRBV3-2; CDR3aa: CASSQATVSNQPQHF; CDR3nt: TGTGCCAGCAGCCAAGCCACGGTTAGCAATCAGCCCCAGCATTTT
d_gene: .; j_gene: TRBJ2-2; abundance: .; v_gene: TRBV28; CDR3aa: CASRGGANTGELFF; CDR3nt: TGTGCCAGCAGGGGCGGGGCGAACACCGGGGAGCTGTTTTTT
d_gene: TRBD2; j_gene: TRBJ2-1; abundance: few; v_gene: TRBV7-9; CDR3aa: CASSLGLAGGGVNEQFF; CDR3nt: TGTGCCAGCAGCTTGGGACTAGCGGGAGGGGGTGTCAATGAGCAGTTCTTC
d_gene: .; j_gene: TRBJ2-7; abundance: .; v_gene: TRBV21-1; CDR3aa: CASSKGWYRAYEQYF; CDR3nt: TGTGCCAGCAGCAAAGGATGGTACAGGGCTTACGAGCAGTACTTC
d_gene: .; j_gene: TRBJ1-1; abundance: .; v_gene: TRBV7-2; CDR3aa: CASSLTRTEAFF; CDR3nt: TGTGCCAGCAGCTTAACTAGAACTGAAGCTTTCTTT
d_gene: .; j_gene: TRBJ1-2; abundance: .; v_gene: TRBV2; CDR3aa: CASSTRATRANYGYTF; CDR3nt: TGTGCCAGCTCCACGAGGGCCACCCGGGCGAACTATGGCTACACCTTC
d_gene: TRBD2; j_gene: TRBJ2-7; abundance: .; v_gene: TRBV7-9; CDR3aa: CASKYSGGPYEQYF; CDR3nt: TGTGCCAGCAAGTATAGCGGGGGTCCCTACGAGCAGTACTTC
d_gene: .; j_gene: TRBJ2-7; abundance: .; v_gene: TRBV10-3; CDR3aa: CAISGLGGSYYEQYF; CDR3nt: TGTGCCATCAGTGGACTGGGGGGTTCCTACTACGAGCAGTACTTC
d_gene: .; j_gene: TRBJ2-2; abundance: few; v_gene: TRBV11-2; CDR3aa: CASSATTHTGELFF; CDR3nt: TGTGCCAGCAGCGCCACTACGCACACCGGGGAGCTGTTTTTT
d_gene: TRBD1; j_gene: TRBJ1-1; abundance: once; v_gene: TRBV5-1; CDR3aa: CASSLEGTAMNTEAFF; CDR3nt: TGCGCCAGCAGCTTAGAAGGGACAGCCATGAACACTGAAGCTTTCTTT
d_gene: .; j_gene: TRBJ1-4; abundance: once; v_gene: TRBV11-3; CDR3aa: CASCRGKETNEKLFF; CDR3nt: TGTGCCAGCTGCCGGGGGAAGGAGACTAATGAAAAACTGTTTTTT
d_gene: TRBD1; j_gene: TRBJ1-5; abundance: .; v_gene: TRBV6-9; CDR3aa: CASSYPRGDQPQHF; CDR3nt: TGTGCCAGCAGTTATCCCAGGGGGGATCAGCCCCAGCATTTT
d_gene: .; j_gene: TRBJ2-1; abundance: .; v_gene: TRBV28; CDR3aa: CASSPGGDNEQFF; CDR3nt: TGTGCCAGCAGTCCGGGCGGGGACAATGAGCAGTTCTTC
d_gene: TRBD2; j_gene: TRBJ2-1; abundance: .; v_gene: TRBV4-1; CDR3aa: CASSHPPTQLGRPFYNEQFF; CDR3nt: TGCGCCAGCAGCCATCCCCCTACCCAACTCGGGAGGCCTTTTTACAATGAGCAGTTCTTC
d_gene: .; j_gene: TRBJ1-2; abundance: .; v_gene: TRBV4-2; CDR3aa: CASSQDFTVLFNGYTF; CDR3nt: TGTGCCAGCAGCCAAGATTTCACAGTACTGTTCAATGGCTACACCTTC
d_gene: TRBD1; j_gene: TRBJ2-7; abundance: .; v_gene: TRBV29-1; CDR3aa: CSVGTGPNYEQYF; CDR3nt: TGCAGCGTTGGGACAGGGCCCAACTACGAGCAGTACTTC
d_gene: .; j_gene: TRBJ2-7; abundance: .; v_gene: TRBV27; CDR3aa: CASSDPRGKYEQYF; CDR3nt: TGTGCCAGCAGTGACCCTCGGGGGAAATACGAGCAGTACTTC
d_gene: .; j_gene: TRBJ1-3; abundance: .; v_gene: TRBV30; CDR3aa: CAWGSGNTIYF; CDR3nt: TGTGCCTGGGGCAGTGGAAACACCATATATTTT
d_gene: TRBD2; j_gene: TRBJ2-3; abundance: .; v_gene: TRBV5-1; CDR3aa: CASSLDRFSSGSDTQYF; CDR3nt: TGCGCCAGCAGCTTGGACAGGTTTTCTAGCGGGAGTGATACGCAGTATTTT
d_gene: .; j_gene: TRBJ2-1; abundance: .; v_gene: TRBV12-3/TRBV12-4; CDR3aa: CASRGDNEQFF; CDR3nt: TGTGCCAGCAGGGGAGACAATGAGCAGTTCTTC
d_gene: TRBD1; j_gene: TRBJ2-1; abundance: .; v_gene: TRBV24-1; CDR3aa: CATSDSGQGAGGQFF; CDR3nt: TGTGCCACCAGTGACTCAGGACAGGGGGCGGGTGGGCAGTTCTTC
d_gene: TRBD2; j_gene: TRBJ2-2; abundance: .; v_gene: TRBV7-9; CDR3aa: CASSPRLAGGPDGELFF; CDR3nt: TGTGCCAGCAGCCCACGACTAGCGGGGGGGCCCGACGGGGAGCTGTTTTTT
d_gene: TRBD1; j_gene: TRBJ1-2; abundance: .; v_gene: TRBV7-2; CDR3aa: CASSLGTGGGYGYTF; CDR3nt: TGTGCCAGCAGCTTAGGGACAGGGGGTGGCTATGGCTACACCTTC
d_gene: TRBD1; j_gene: TRBJ2-2; abundance: .; v_gene: TRBV7-9; CDR3aa: CASSSPDRVAGELFF; CDR3nt: TGTGCCAGCAGCTCCCCTGACAGGGTTGCCGGGGAGCTGTTTTTT
d_gene: TRBD2; j_gene: TRBJ2-1; abundance: .; v_gene: TRBV18; CDR3aa: CASSPLGGRAHEQFF; CDR3nt: TGTGCCAGCTCACCCCTTGGCGGGAGGGCCCATGAGCAGTTCTTC
d_gene: TRBD2; j_gene: TRBJ2-7; abundance: few; v_gene: TRBV10-3; CDR3aa: CAISEGGLDVGHYEQYF; CDR3nt: TGTGCCATCAGTGAGGGGGGACTAGATGTGGGACACTACGAGCAGTACTTC
d_gene: TRBD2; j_gene: TRBJ2-7; abundance: once; v_gene: TRBV4-2; CDR3aa: CASSQGSASGDYEQYF; CDR3nt: TGTGCCAGCAGCCAAGGATCGGCTAGCGGGGACTACGAGCAGTACTTC
d_gene: TRBD1; j_gene: TRBJ1-1; abundance: .; v_gene: TRBV30; CDR3aa: CAWSVVGQVKGTEAFF; CDR3nt: TGTGCCTGGAGTGTGGTGGGACAGGTGAAGGGAACTGAAGCTTTCTTT
d_gene: TRBD2; j_gene: TRBJ2-1; abundance: .; v_gene: TRBV3-1/TRBV3-2; CDR3aa: CASSQVLARHNEQFF; CDR3nt: TGTGCCAGCAGCCAAGTACTAGCGAGGCACAATGAGCAGTTCTTC
d_gene: .; j_gene: TRBJ2-7; abundance: .; v_gene: TRBV11-3; CDR3aa: CASSPRTIPNEQYF; CDR3nt: TGTGCCAGCAGCCCTCGGACTATCCCCAACGAGCAGTACTTC
d_gene: .; j_gene: TRBJ1-3; abundance: .; v_gene: TRBV11-2; CDR3aa: CASSLTEHGNTIYF; CDR3nt: TGTGCCAGCAGCTTGACAGAACATGGAAACACCATATATTTT
d_gene: .; j_gene: TRBJ1-1; abundance: .; v_gene: TRBV12-5; CDR3aa: CASGFLSTEAFF; CDR3nt: TGTGCTAGTGGTTTCTTGTCCACTGAAGCTTTCTTT
d_gene: .; j_gene: TRBJ1-6; abundance: .; v_gene: TRBV30; CDR3aa: CAWSVLNSGPLHF; CDR3nt: TGTGCCTGGAGTGTTCTTAACTCAGGACCCCTCCACTTT
d_gene: .; j_gene: TRBJ2-7; abundance: .; v_gene: TRBV18; CDR3aa: CASSKGGGEQYF; CDR3nt: TGTGCCAGCTCAAAAGGAGGTGGCGAGCAGTACTTC
d_gene: TRBD1; j_gene: TRBJ1-1; abundance: few; v_gene: TRBV27; CDR3aa: CASSLTGGNTEAFF; CDR3nt: TGTGCCAGCAGTTTGACAGGGGGGAACACTGAAGCTTTCTTT
d_gene: .; j_gene: TRBJ1-1; abundance: few; v_gene: TRBV7-2; CDR3aa: CASSLFKNTEAFF; CDR3nt: TGTGCCAGCAGCTTATTTAAGAACACTGAAGCTTTCTTT
d_gene: TRBD2; j_gene: TRBJ2-3; abundance: .; v_gene: TRBV5-6; CDR3aa: CASTASGWSSTDTQYF; CDR3nt: TGTGCCAGCACCGCTAGCGGGTGGTCTAGCACAGATACGCAGTATTTT
d_gene: TRBD2; j_gene: TRBJ2-1; abundance: .; v_gene: TRBV24-1; CDR3aa: CATSDPTSGGSYNEQFF; CDR3nt: TGTGCCACCAGTGACCCGACTAGCGGGGGATCCTACAATGAGCAGTTCTTC
d_gene: TRBD1; j_gene: TRBJ1-1; abundance: .; v_gene: TRBV11-2; CDR3aa: CASSTDRENTEAFF; CDR3nt: TGTGCCAGCAGCACCGACAGGGAGAACACTGAAGCTTTCTTT
d_gene: TRBD1; j_gene: TRBJ2-7; abundance: .; v_gene: TRBV7-9; CDR3aa: CASSSRDRVYEQYF; CDR3nt: TGTGCCAGCAGCAGCAGGGACAGGGTGTACGAGCAGTACTTC
d_gene: .; j_gene: TRBJ1-1; abundance: .; v_gene: TRBV6-4; CDR3aa: CASSDESGQKAFF; CDR3nt: TGTGCCAGCAGTGACGAATCTGGACAGAAAGCTTTCTTT
d_gene: .; j_gene: TRBJ1-3; abundance: .; v_gene: TRBV5-4; CDR3aa: CASKVEEAGNTIYF; CDR3nt: TGTGCCAGCAAGGTGGAGGAGGCTGGAAACACCATATATTTT
d_gene: .; j_gene: TRBJ1-1; abundance: few; v_gene: TRBV29-1; CDR3aa: CSVGALEVGEAFF; CDR3nt: TGCAGCGTTGGGGCCCTCGAAGTCGGTGAAGCTTTCTTT
d_gene: .; j_gene: TRBJ2-3; abundance: .; v_gene: TRBV6-2/TRBV6-3; CDR3aa: CASSQTDTQYF; CDR3nt: TGTGCCAGCAGTCAAACAGATACGCAGTATTTT
d_gene: .; j_gene: TRBJ1-1; abundance: few; v_gene: TRBV12-3/TRBV12-4; CDR3aa: CASSPGWSEAFF; CDR3nt: TGTGCCAGCAGCCCAGGGTGGTCTGAAGCTTTCTTT
d_gene: .; j_gene: TRBJ1-2; abundance: .; v_gene: TRBV7-2; CDR3aa: CASSLPKSLNGYTF; CDR3nt: TGTGCCAGCAGCCTACCGAAGAGCTTAAACGGCTACACCTTC
d_gene: .; j_gene: TRBJ2-7; abundance: .; v_gene: TRBV5-4; CDR3aa: CASSLGDSTYEQYF; CDR3nt: TGTGCCAGCAGCTTGGGTGACTCAACCTACGAGCAGTACTTC